This T cell receptor (beta chain) derives from a study of PD-L1 blockade in urothelial cancer. Specified time point: pretreatment peripheral blood. Every patient provided from 1 to 8 samples, collected pretreatment and on-treatment. Every PCR was spiked with synthetic TCR analog templates. TCRdb's copy holds only in-frame clones and misses some; the assay was immunoSEQ multiplex PCR. The table has 68,000 or so clones, roughly 80% seen once. Sequencing was performed on PBMCs, taken around atezolizumab (anti-PD-L1) treatment. This TCR was recovered from a man aged 65-85 years with urothelial cancer.

In DNA form, the CDR3 reads TGTGCCAGCAGTGACCGGGACAGGGGTGAAAAACTGTTTTTT. Translation gives CASSDRDRGEKLFF. The rearrangement joins TRBV25-1 to TRBJ1-4, with 10 nucleotides matching TRBD1. V was clipped by 3 bases and J by 7 bases; unmatched bases: 2. The CDR3 sequence is 14 residues long. The germline V gene has CDR1 MGHDK and CDR2 SYGVNS.